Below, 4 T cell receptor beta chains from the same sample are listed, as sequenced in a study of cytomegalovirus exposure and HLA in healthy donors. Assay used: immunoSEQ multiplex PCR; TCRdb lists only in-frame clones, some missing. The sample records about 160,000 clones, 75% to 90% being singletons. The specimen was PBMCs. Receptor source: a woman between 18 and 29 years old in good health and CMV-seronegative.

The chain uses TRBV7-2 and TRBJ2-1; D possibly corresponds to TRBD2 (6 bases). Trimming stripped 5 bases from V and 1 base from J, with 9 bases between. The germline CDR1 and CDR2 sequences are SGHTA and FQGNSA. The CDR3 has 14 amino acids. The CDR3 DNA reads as TGTGCCAGCAGCAGGACTATTTCCTACAATGAGCAGTTCTTC. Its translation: CASSRTISYNEQFF. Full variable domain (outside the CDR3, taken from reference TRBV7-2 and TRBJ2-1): GAGVSQSPSNKVTEKGKDVELRCDPISGHTALYWYRQSLGQGLEFLIYFQGNSAPDKSGLPSDRFSAERTGGSVSTLTIQRTQQEDSAVYLCASSRTISYNEQFFGPGTRLTVL.

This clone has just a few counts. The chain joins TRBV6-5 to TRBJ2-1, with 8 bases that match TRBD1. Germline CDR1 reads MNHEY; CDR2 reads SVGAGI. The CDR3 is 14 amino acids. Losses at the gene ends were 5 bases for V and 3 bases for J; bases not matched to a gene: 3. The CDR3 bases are TGTGCCAGCAGTCCGGGACAGGACTACAATGAGCAGTTCTTC. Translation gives CASSPGQDYNEQFF.

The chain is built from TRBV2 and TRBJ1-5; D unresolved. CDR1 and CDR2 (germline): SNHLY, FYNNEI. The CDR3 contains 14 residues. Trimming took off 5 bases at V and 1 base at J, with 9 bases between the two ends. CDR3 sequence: CASSREGSNQPQHF. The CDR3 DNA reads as TGTGCCAGCAGTCGGGAGGGAAGCAATCAGCCCCAGCATTTT.

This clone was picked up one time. DNA for the CDR3: TGTGCCAGTAGTATCTTCGGGGACAATGAGCAGTTCTTC. Translation gives CASSIFGDNEQFF. V is TRBV19 and J is TRBJ2-1, with a tentative D call TRBD2 (5 bases). This CDR3 spans 13 amino acids. The ends were cut back, 3 bases at V and 5 bases at J, with 8 bases in the middle. The germline gives CDR1 LNHDA, CDR2 SQIVND (reference sequence).